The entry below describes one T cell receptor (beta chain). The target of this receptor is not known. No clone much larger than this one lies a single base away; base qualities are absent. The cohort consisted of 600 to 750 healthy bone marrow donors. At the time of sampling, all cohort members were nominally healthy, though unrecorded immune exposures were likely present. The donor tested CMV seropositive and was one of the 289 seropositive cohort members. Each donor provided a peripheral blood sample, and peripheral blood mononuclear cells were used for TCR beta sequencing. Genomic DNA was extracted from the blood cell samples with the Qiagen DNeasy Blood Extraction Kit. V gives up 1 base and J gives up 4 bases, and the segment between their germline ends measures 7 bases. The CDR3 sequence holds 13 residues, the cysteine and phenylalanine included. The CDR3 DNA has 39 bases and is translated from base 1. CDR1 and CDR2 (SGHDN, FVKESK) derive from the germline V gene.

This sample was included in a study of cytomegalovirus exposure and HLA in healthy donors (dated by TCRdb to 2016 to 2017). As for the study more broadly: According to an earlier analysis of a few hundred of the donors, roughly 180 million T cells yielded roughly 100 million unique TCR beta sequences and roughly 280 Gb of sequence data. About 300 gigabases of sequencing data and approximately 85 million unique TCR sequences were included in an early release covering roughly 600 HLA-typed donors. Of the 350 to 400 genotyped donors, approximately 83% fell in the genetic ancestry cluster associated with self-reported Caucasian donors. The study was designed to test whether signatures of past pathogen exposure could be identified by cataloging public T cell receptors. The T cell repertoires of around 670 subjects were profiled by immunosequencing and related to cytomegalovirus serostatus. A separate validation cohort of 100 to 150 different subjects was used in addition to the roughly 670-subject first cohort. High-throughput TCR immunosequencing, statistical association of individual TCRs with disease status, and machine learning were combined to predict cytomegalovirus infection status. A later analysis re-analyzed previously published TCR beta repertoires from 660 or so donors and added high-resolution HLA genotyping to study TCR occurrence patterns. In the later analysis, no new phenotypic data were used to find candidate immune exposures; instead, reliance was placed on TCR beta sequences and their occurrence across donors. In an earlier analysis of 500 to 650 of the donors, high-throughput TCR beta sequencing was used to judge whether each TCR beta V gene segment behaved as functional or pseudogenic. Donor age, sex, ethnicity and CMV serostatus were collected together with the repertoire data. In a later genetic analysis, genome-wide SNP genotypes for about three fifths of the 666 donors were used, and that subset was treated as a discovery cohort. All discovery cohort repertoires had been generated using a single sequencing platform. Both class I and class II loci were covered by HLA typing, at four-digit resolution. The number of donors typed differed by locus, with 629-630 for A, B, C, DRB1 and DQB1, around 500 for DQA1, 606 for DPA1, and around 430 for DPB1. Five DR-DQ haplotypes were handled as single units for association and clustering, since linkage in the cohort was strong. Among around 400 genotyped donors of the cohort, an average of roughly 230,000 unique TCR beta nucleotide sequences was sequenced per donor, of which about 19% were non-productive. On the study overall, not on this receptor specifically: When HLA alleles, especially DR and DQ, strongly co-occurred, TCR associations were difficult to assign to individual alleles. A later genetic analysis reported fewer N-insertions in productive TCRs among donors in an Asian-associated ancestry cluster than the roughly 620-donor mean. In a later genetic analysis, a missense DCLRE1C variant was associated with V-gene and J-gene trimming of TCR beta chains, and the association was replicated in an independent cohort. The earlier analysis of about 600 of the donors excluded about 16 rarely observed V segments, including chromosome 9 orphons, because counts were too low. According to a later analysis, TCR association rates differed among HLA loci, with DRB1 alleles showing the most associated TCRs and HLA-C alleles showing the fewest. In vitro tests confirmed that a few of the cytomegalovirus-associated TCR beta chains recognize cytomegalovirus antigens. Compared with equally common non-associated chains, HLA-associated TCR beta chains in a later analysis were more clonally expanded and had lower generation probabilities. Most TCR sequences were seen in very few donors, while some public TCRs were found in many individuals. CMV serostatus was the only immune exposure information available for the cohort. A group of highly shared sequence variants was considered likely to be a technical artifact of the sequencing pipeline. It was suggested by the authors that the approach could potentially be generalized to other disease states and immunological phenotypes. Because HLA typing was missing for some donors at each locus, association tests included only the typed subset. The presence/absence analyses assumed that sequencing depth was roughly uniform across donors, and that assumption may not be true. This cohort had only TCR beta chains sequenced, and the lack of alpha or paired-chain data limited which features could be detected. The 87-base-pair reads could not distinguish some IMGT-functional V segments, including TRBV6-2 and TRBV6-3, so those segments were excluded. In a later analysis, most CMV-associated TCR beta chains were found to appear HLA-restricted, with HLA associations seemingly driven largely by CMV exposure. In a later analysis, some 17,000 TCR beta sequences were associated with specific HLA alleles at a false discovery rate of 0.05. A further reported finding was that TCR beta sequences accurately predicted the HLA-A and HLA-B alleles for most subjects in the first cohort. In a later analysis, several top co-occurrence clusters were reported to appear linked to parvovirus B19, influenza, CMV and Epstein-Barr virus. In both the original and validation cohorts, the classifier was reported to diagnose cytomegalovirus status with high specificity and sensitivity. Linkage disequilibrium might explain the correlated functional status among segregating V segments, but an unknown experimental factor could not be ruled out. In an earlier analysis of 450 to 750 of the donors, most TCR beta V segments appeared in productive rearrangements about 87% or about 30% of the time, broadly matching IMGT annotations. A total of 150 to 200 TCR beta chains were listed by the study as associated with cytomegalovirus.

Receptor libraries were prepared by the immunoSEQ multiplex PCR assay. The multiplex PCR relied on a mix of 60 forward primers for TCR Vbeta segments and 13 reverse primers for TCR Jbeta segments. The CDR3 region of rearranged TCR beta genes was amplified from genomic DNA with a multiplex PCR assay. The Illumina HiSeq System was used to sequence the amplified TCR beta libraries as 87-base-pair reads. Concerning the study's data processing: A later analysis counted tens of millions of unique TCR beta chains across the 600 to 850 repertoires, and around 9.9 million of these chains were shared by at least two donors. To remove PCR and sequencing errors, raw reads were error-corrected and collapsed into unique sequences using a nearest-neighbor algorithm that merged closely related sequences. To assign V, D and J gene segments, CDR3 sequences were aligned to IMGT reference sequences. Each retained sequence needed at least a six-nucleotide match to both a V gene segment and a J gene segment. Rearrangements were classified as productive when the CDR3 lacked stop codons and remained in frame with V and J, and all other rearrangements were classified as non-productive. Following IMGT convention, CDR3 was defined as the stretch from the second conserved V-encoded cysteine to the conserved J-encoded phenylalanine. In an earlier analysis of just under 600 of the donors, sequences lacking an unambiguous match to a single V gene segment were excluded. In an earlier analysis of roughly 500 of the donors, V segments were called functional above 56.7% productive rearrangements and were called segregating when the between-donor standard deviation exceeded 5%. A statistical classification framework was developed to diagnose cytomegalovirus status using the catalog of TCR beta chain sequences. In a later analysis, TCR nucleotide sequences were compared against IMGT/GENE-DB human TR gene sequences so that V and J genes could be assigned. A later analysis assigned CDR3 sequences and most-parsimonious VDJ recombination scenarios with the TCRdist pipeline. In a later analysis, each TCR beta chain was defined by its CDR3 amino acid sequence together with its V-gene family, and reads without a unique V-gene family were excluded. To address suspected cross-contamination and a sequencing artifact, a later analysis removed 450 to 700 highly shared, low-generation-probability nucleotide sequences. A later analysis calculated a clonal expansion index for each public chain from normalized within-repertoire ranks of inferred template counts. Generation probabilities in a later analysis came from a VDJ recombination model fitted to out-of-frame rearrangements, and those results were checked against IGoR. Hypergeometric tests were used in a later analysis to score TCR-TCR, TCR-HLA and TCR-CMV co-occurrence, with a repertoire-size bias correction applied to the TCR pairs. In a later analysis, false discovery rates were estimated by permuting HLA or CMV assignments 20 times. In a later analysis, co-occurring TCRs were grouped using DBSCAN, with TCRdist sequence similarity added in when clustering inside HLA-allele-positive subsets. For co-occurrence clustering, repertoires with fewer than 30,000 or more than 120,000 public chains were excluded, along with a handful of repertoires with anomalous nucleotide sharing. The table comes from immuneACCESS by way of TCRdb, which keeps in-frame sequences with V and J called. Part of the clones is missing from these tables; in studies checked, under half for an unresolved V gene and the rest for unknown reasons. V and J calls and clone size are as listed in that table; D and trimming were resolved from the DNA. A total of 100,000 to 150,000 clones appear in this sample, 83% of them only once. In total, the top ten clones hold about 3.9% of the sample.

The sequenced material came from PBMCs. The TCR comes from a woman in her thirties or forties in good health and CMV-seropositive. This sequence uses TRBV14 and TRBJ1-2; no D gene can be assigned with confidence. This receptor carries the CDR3 CASSQVPSYGYTF. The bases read TGTGCCAGCAGCCAAGTACCGAGCTATGGCTACACCTTC. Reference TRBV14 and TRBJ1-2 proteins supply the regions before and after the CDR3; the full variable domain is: EAGVTQFPSHSVIEKGQTVTLRCDPISGHDNLYWYRRVMGKEIKFLLHFVKESKQDESGMPNNRFLAERTGGTYSTLKVQPAELEDSGVYFCASSQVPSYGYTFGSGTRLTVV.